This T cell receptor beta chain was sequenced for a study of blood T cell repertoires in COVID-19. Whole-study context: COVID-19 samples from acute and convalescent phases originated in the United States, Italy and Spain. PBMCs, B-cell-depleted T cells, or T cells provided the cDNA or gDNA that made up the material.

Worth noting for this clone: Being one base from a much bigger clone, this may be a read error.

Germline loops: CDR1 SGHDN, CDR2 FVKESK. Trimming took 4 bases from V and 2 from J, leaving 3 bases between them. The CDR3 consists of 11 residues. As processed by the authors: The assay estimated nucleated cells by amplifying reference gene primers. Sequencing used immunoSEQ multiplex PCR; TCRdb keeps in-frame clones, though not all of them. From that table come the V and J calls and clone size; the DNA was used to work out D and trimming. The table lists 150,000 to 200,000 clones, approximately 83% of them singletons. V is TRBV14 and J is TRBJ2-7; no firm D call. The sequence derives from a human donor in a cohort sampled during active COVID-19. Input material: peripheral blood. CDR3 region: CASSPTYEQYF. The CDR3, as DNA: TGTGCCAGCAGCCCAACCTACGAGCAGTACTTC.